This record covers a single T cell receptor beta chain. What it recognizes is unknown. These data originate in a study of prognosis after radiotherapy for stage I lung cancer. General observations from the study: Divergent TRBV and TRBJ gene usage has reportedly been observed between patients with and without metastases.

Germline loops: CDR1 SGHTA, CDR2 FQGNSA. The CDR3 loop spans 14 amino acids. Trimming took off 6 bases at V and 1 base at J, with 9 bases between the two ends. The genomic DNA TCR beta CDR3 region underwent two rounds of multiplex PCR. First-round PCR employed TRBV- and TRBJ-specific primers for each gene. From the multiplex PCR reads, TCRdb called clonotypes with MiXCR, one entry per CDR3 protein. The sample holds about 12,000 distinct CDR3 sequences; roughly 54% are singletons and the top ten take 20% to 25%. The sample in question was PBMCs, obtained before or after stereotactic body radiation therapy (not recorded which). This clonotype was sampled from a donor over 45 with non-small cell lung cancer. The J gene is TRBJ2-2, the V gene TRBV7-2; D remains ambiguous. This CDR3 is CASRRLRNTGELFF. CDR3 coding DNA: TGTGCCAGCAGGCGATTAAGGAACACCGGGGAGCTGTTTTTT. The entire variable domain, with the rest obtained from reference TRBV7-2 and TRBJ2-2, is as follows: GAGVSQSPSNKVTEKGKDVELRCDPISGHTALYWYRQSLGQGLEFLIYFQGNSAPDKSGLPSDRFSAERTGGSVSTLTIQRTQQEDSAVYLCASRRLRNTGELFFGEGSRLTVL.